The clone carrying this T cell receptor (beta chain) was seen more than once but under ten times. The antigen is undetermined. TCRdb keeps only in-frame clones here, not all; method: immunoSEQ multiplex PCR. In the table there are more than 60,000 clones, around 94% of which are singletons. The CDR3 consists of 14 residues. Germline lookup yields CDR1 MDHEN and CDR2 SYDVKM. V lost 6 bases, J lost 9 bases, and 8 bases stayed unmatched. These data come from a study of OX40 agonist ivuxolimab in advanced cancers. General study points: Clonal expansion among partial responders at 0.1-3.0 mg/kg ranked near the lowest.

The gene calls are TRBV28 and TRBJ1-6, with 7 positions matching TRBD1. This sample comprised CD4+ or CD8+ T cells sorted from blood, obtained in a trial of the OX40 agonist ivuxolimab. This receptor was obtained from an adult with an advanced solid tumor such as melanoma, head and neck, liver or kidney cancer. Here the CDR3 DNA reads TGTGCCAGCAGGTATACAGGGGATCTTTCACCCCTCCACTTT. Residues: CASRYTGDLSPLHF.